The 32 T cell receptor beta chains in this list originate from one sample, sequenced in a study of T-cell reconstitution after alpha-beta-depleted transplantation in children. A library of TCRbeta sequences, prepared with unique molecular identifiers, was generated. TCRdb reprocessed the PCR reads via MiXCR and lists one record per CDR3 protein. The sample records hundreds of thousands of distinct CDR3 sequences, around a sixth being singletons. Sequencing was performed on PBMCs from the stem cell graft donor, taken from the stem cell graft. The source of these receptors is a human donor who donated a stem cell graft to a child with acute myeloid leukemia.

V usage is TRBV7-6 and J usage is TRBJ2-3; no firm D call. CDR1 and CDR2 (germline): SGHVS, FNYEAQ. V lost 2 bases to trimming and J lost 2 bases, with 8 bases between them. The CDR3 sequence is 14 residues long. The CDR3 protein is CASSLIPLTDTQYF. The CDR3 DNA follows: TGTGCCAGCAGCTTAATACCACTCACAGATACGCAGTATTTT. Filled out from reference TRBV7-6 and TRBJ2-3, the complete variable domain reads GAGVSQSPRYKVTKRGQDVALRCDPISGHVSLYWYRQALGQGPEFLTYFNYEAQQDKSGLPNDRFSAERPEGSISTLTIQRTEQRDSAMYRCASSLIPLTDTQYFGPGTRLTVL.

Only a few counts were recorded for this clonotype. The chain uses TRBV10-3 and TRBJ1-1; TRBD1 matches 10 bases. Trimming took 3 bases from V and 4 from J; bases not matched to a gene: 8. This CDR3 is built from 16 residues. The V gene's germline CDR1 is ENHRY and CDR2 SYGVKD. The DNA for the CDR3 is TGTGCCATCAGTGACAAGACAGGGGGCATGAGCACTGAAGCTTTCTTT. Its protein is CAISDKTGGMSTEAFF.

The chain couples TRBV28 to TRBJ2-2; no definite D call. V was shortened by 8 bases and J by 2 bases, with 9 bases between the two germline ends. Germline V gene sequence: CDR1 MDHEN, CDR2 SYDVKM. This CDR3 region has 13 residues. The CDR3 DNA is TGTGCCAGCCCGGACCCAAACACCGGGGAGCTGTTTTTT. It encodes CASPDPNTGELFF.

This chain links TRBV20-1 with TRBJ2-1, with a tentative D call TRBD1 (6 bases). The V gene's germline CDR1 is DFQATT and CDR2 SNEGSKA (reference sequence). Trimming removed 3 bases from V and 6 bases from J, with 15 bases in between. The CDR3 loop spans 14 amino acids. Here the CDR3 reads CSARGPGEINEQFF. Written as DNA, the CDR3 is TGCAGTGCTAGGGGCCCAGGGGAGATCAATGAGCAGTTCTTC.

This clonotype was seen at least ten times. This chain joins TRBV7-2 and TRBJ1-6, with a weak D call TRBD1 (6 bases). V gave up 1 base and J gave up 8 bases, with 15 bases separating them. Germline V lookup: CDR1 SGHTA, CDR2 FQGNSA. This CDR3 spans 16 amino acids. The CDR3 loop is CASSLDSTGKDSPLHF. The DNA of the CDR3 is TGTGCCAGCAGCTTAGATAGTACAGGGAAAGATTCACCCCTCCACTTT.

This clonotype was detected ten times or more. The chain recombines TRBV12-3 or TRBV12-4 with TRBJ1-1; 8 bases map to TRBD1. V shed 5 bases and J 1 base; nucleotides not matched to a gene: 3. This CDR3 region has 14 residues. CDR3 in amino acids: CASSRTGGNTEAFF. CDR3 bases: TGTGCCAGCAGTCGAACAGGGGGGAACACTGAAGCTTTCTTT.

The V call is TRBV7-3, the J call TRBJ2-3; 8 bases fit TRBD2. The CDR3 covers 15 residues. V gave up 6 bases and J gave up 2 bases; unmatched junction bases: 7. The germline V gene encodes CDR1 SGHTA and CDR2 FQGTGA. CDR3 nucleotide sequence: TGTGCCAGCAGTTCCTCACTAGCGGCCACAGATACGCAGTATTTT. Its protein is CASSSSLAATDTQYF. Combining the CDR3 with reference TRBV7-3 and TRBJ2-3 gives the whole variable domain GAGVSQTPSNKVTEKGKYVELRCDPISGHTALYWYRQSLGQGPEFLIYFQGTGAADDSGLPNDRFFAVRPEGSVSTLKIQRTERGDSAVYLCASSSSLAATDTQYFGPGTRLTVL.

This clonotype was observed a few times. The J gene is TRBJ2-1, the V gene TRBV4-3; 9 bases map to TRBD2. After removal of 1 base from V and 4 bases from J, the junction contained 5 bases not matched to a gene. Germline CDR1 is LGHNA and CDR2 is YSLEER. This CDR3 has 16 residues. CDR3 in amino acids: CASSQVLAGLYNEQFF. CDR3 nucleotide sequence: TGCGCCAGCAGCCAAGTTCTAGCGGGGCTATACAATGAGCAGTTCTTC.

The chain recombines TRBV7-8 with TRBJ1-1; a weak D match, TRBD1 (6 bases). Germline CDR1 SGHVS, CDR2 FQNEAQ. The CDR3 contains 16 residues. The germline V and J ends were trimmed by 1 base and 6 bases, with 18 bases remaining between them. CDR3 DNA: TGTGCCAGCAGCTTAGTATCAGGGGCGCCGGGGGCTGAAGCTTTCTTT. Protein: CASSLVSGAPGAEAFF. The full variable domain, with the rest looked up from reference TRBV7-8 and TRBJ1-1, is GAGVSQSPRYKVAKRGQDVALRCDPISGHVSLFWYQQALGQGPEFLTYFQNEAQLDKSGLPSDRFFAERPEGSVSTLKIQRTQQEDSAVYLCASSLVSGAPGAEAFFGQGTRLTVV.

This clonotype was counted only a few times. This sequence joins TRBV18 and TRBJ2-7; the D is unclear. Germline V gene lookup returns CDR1 KGHSH and CDR2 LQKENI. The length of the CDR3 is 13 residues. Trimming removed 0 bases at V and 3 bases at J, with 6 bases between. CDR3 residues: CASSPPNFYEQYF. As DNA, the CDR3 is TGTGCCAGCTCACCACCAAATTTCTACGAGCAGTACTTC.

This chain uses TRBV7-2 with TRBJ2-7; D unclear. From germline, CDR1 is SGHTA and CDR2 FQGNSA. The germline V and J ends were trimmed by 0 bases and 5 bases, with 17 bases remaining between them. This CDR3 has 16 residues. CDR3 amino acids: CASSLAPDRRMDEQYF. The CDR3 DNA is TGTGCCAGCAGCTTAGCCCCGGACCGCCGCATGGACGAGCAGTACTTC.

The rearrangement links TRBV4-1 to TRBJ2-5; 15 bases align to TRBD2. The CDR3 is made up of 18 amino acids. Germline loops: CDR1 MGHRA, CDR2 YSYEKL. V was clipped by 5 bases and J by 2 bases; unmatched bases: 9. The CDR3 loop reads CASSGTSGGSGSQETQYF. In DNA, the CDR3 is TGCGCCAGCAGCGGGACTAGCGGGGGGTCCGGCTCACAAGAGACCCAGTACTTC.

With respect to this clonotype: Just one base apart from a much larger clone, this may be a read error. The chain links TRBV7-8 to TRBJ2-1; D may be TRBD1 (6 bases). Trimming removed 5 bases at V and 0 bases at J, with 11 bases between. Germline CDR1 and CDR2: SGHVS and FQNEAQ. The CDR3 spans 15 residues. The CDR3 DNA is TGTGCCAGCAGCCACGACAGGAGCTCCTACAATGAGCAGTTCTTC. Protein sequence: CASSHDRSSYNEQFF.

The table lists this clonotype with a count of one. J is TRBJ2-1 and V is TRBV4-1; D is unresolved. The V gene's germline CDR1 is MGHRA and CDR2 YSYEKL. CDR3 size: 13 residues. The ends were cut back, 1 base at V and 15 bases at J, with 16 bases in the middle. The DNA of the CDR3 is TGCGCCAGCAGCCAAGTCCTCAGTCCGAGACCGTTCTTC. This encodes CASSQVLSPRPFF.

This clonotype was seen at least ten times. The J gene is TRBJ2-3, the V gene TRBV20-1; a possible D gene is TRBD1 (5 bases). Per germline, CDR1 DFQATT and CDR2 SNEGSKA (reference sequence). The CDR3 totals 13 residues. V was pared by 5 bases and J by 4 bases, with 13 bases between. DNA for the CDR3: TGCAGTGCTTTCAGACAGAATGCAGATACGCAGTATTTT. Protein: CSAFRQNADTQYF.

The rearrangement joins TRBV21-1 to TRBJ2-5. TRBV21-1 is flagged as a pseudogene. The length of the CDR3 is 14 residues. CDR3 sequence reads: CASSKEDGQETQYF. In DNA, the CDR3 is TGTGCCAGCAGCAAAGAGGACGGTCAAGAGACCCAGTACTTC.

This clonotype was seen repeatedly, ten times or more. The rearrangement links TRBV10-3 to TRBJ1-1; TRBD1 aligns across 9 bases. Trimming at V came to 4 bases and at J to 0 bases, leaving 6 bases not matched to a gene. Looked up from germline, CDR1 is ENHRY and CDR2 is SYGVKD. The CDR3 extends over 16 amino acids. CDR3 DNA sequence: TGTGCCATCAGTGGGGGACAGGGCCAAATGAACACTGAAGCTTTCTTT. This encodes CAISGGQGQMNTEAFF.

This clonotype was counted at least ten times. The chain uses TRBV20-1 and TRBJ1-2, with 8 bases matching TRBD1. The CDR3 runs to 15 residues. In germline, CDR1 is DFQATT, CDR2 SNEGSKA (reference sequence). The ends lost 4 bases at V and 1 base at J; junction bases unmatched: 8. The CDR3 sequence is CSATGGARVNYGYTF. CDR3 coding DNA: TGCAGTGCTACAGGGGGCGCGAGGGTTAACTATGGCTACACCTTC.

At least ten counts were recorded for this clonotype. The chain carries TRBV29-1 and TRBJ1-2; D not certain. Between the trimmed V and J ends, which lost 4 bases and 8 bases, there was a span of 11 bases. This CDR3 has 11 residues. The germline V gene has CDR1 SQVTM and CDR2 ANQGSEA. The CDR3 bases are TGCAGCGTTGTGGACGGACGGGGCTACACCTTC. Residues: CSVVDGRGYTF.

This clonotype appeared a few times. The rearrangement joins TRBV20-1 to TRBJ1-6; TRBD1 might be the D (6 bases). V was cut by 5 bases and J by 9 bases, with 17 bases left in between. The CDR3 has 14 residues. Germline assignment: CDR1 DFQATT and CDR2 SNEGSKA (reference sequence). Here the CDR3 DNA reads TGCAGTGCTGGACCCACGGGAGGGGGTTCACCCCTCCACTTT. This encodes CSAGPTGGGSPLHF.

This clonotype came up a few times. The chain employs TRBV28 and TRBJ1-2; unclear D gene. This CDR3 has 13 amino acids. Germline V CDR1 and CDR2: MDHEN, SYDVKM. Between the trimmed V and J ends, which lost 2 bases and 8 bases, there was a span of 12 bases. The CDR3 nucleotides are TGTGCCAGCAGTTTAAGAGACTATGTAGGCTACACCTTC. It is translated as CASSLRDYVGYTF.

There are a few counts of this clonotype. CDR3 coding DNA: TGCGCCAGCAGCTTGGCCGCGGTTACCGGGGAGCTGTTTTTT. Translated, it gives CASSLAAVTGELFF. The V call is TRBV5-1, the J call TRBJ2-2; D remains ambiguous. The CDR3 loop spans 14 amino acids. The V gene lost 0 bases and the J gene lost 5 bases, with 8 bases spanning the gap. Germline V gene data show CDR1 as SGHRS and CDR2 as YFSETQ.

V gene TRBV7-6 combines with J gene TRBJ1-2, with D tentatively TRBD1 (5 bases). This CDR3 comprises 15 residues. CDR1 is SGHVS and CDR2 is FNYEAQ in the germline V gene. The V end was cut by 2 bases, the J end by 5 bases, with 15 bases between. Here the CDR3 DNA reads TGTGCCAGCAGCTTATCGCCGGGACGTGTTTATGGCTACACCTTC. Translating gives CASSLSPGRVYGYTF.

This clonotype appeared many times. This chain connects TRBV7-2 to TRBJ2-6, with a tentative D call TRBD2 (5 bases). Germline V gene sequence: CDR1 SGHTA, CDR2 FQGNSA. V lost 3 bases to trimming and J lost 2 bases, with 5 bases between them. The CDR3 loop spans 14 amino acids. The CDR3 coding sequence is TGTGCCAGCAGCTTCGGGGCTGGGGCCAACGTCCTGACTTTC. Protein product: CASSFGAGANVLTF.

This clonotype was recorded at least ten times. The genes are TRBV12-3 or TRBV12-4 and TRBJ2-7; D may be TRBD1 (6 bases). Trimming removed 5 bases from V and 5 bases from J, with 16 bases in between. CDR3 length equals 14 residues. The chain's CDR3 is CASSVQGLPHEQYF. The DNA for the CDR3 is TGTGCCAGCAGTGTACAGGGTCTTCCCCACGAGCAGTACTTC.

Only a few counts were recorded for this clonotype. The chain combines TRBV7-2 with TRBJ2-1, with 10 bases aligning to TRBD1. The germline gives CDR1 SGHTA, CDR2 FQGNSA. The J segment lost 2 bases and the V segment lost 5 bases, leaving 3 bases of the junction unmatched. The CDR3 covers 15 residues. CDR3: CASSGDRGAYNEQFF. The DNA for the CDR3 is TGTGCCAGCAGCGGGGACAGGGGAGCCTACAATGAGCAGTTCTTC.

The chain is built from TRBV5-1 and TRBJ2-2, with 8 bases identical to TRBD1. There are 15 residues in the CDR3. The J segment lost 4 bases and the V segment lost 4 bases, leaving 6 bases of the junction unmatched. Germline lookup yields CDR1 SGHRS and CDR2 YFSETQ. The CDR3 reads CASSLNGQGTGELFF. CDR3 in DNA: TGCGCCAGCAGCCTTAATGGACAGGGCACCGGGGAGCTGTTTTTT.

This sequence joins TRBV4-2 and TRBJ2-7; 9 nucleotides agree with TRBD2. The V gene's germline CDR1 is LGHNA and CDR2 YNFKEQ. The CDR3 sequence is 14 residues long. V dropped 1 base and J dropped 3; count of bases not matched to a gene: 1. In DNA form, the CDR3 reads TGTGCCAGCAGCCAAGTAGCGGGAGTCTACGAGCAGTACTTC. Protein sequence: CASSQVAGVYEQYF.

This clonotype was seen a few times. The V call is TRBV24-1, the J call TRBJ2-2; 11 nucleotides match TRBD2. This CDR3 has 17 amino acids. V shed 4 bases and J 7 bases; nucleotides not matched to a gene: 10. The germline V gene has CDR1 KGHDR and CDR2 SFDVKD. The CDR3 is CATSDRGLAEVRGELFF. The CDR3 DNA reads as TGTGCCACCAGTGACCGGGGACTAGCGGAGGTCCGCGGGGAGCTGTTTTTT.

The chain recombines TRBV9 with TRBJ2-1, with 7 bases matching TRBD2. The germline CDR1 and CDR2 sequences are SGDLS and YYNGEE. With V trimmed by 0 bases and J by 2 bases, 2 bases remained unmatched. This CDR3 has 15 amino acids. The CDR3 region is CASSVGGGTYNEQFF. Here the CDR3 DNA reads TGTGCCAGCAGCGTAGGGGGGGGGACCTACAATGAGCAGTTCTTC. The variable domain in full, with the rest retrieved from reference TRBV9 and TRBJ2-1, is DSGVTQTPKHLITATGQRVTLRCSPRSGDLSVYWYQQSLDQGLQFLIQYYNGEERAKGNILERFSAQQFPDLHSELNLSSLELGDSALYFCASSVGGGTYNEQFFGPGTRLTVL.

This clonotype was counted between two and nine times. This chain links TRBV28 with TRBJ1-6, with D perhaps matching TRBD1 (5 bases). Trimming stripped 4 bases from V and 9 bases from J, with 19 bases between. Germline CDR1 reads MDHEN; CDR2 reads SYDVKM. The CDR3 is 16 amino acids. CDR3 nucleotide sequence: TGTGCCAGCAGTTCCCGTTTGGGGCTGATCGGTTCACCCCTCCACTTT. Translated: CASSSRLGLIGSPLHF.

This clonotype was recorded many times. This chain joins TRBV6-6 and TRBJ1-5; TRBD1 might be the D (5 bases). V was clipped by 7 bases and J by 3 bases, with 16 bases between them. The CDR3 extends over 15 amino acids. The germline V gene has CDR1 MNHNY and CDR2 SVGAGI (reference sequence). CDR3 region: CASTWAGPPNQPQHF. The CDR3 DNA sequence: TGTGCCAGCACCTGGGCAGGGCCCCCCAATCAGCCCCAGCATTTT.